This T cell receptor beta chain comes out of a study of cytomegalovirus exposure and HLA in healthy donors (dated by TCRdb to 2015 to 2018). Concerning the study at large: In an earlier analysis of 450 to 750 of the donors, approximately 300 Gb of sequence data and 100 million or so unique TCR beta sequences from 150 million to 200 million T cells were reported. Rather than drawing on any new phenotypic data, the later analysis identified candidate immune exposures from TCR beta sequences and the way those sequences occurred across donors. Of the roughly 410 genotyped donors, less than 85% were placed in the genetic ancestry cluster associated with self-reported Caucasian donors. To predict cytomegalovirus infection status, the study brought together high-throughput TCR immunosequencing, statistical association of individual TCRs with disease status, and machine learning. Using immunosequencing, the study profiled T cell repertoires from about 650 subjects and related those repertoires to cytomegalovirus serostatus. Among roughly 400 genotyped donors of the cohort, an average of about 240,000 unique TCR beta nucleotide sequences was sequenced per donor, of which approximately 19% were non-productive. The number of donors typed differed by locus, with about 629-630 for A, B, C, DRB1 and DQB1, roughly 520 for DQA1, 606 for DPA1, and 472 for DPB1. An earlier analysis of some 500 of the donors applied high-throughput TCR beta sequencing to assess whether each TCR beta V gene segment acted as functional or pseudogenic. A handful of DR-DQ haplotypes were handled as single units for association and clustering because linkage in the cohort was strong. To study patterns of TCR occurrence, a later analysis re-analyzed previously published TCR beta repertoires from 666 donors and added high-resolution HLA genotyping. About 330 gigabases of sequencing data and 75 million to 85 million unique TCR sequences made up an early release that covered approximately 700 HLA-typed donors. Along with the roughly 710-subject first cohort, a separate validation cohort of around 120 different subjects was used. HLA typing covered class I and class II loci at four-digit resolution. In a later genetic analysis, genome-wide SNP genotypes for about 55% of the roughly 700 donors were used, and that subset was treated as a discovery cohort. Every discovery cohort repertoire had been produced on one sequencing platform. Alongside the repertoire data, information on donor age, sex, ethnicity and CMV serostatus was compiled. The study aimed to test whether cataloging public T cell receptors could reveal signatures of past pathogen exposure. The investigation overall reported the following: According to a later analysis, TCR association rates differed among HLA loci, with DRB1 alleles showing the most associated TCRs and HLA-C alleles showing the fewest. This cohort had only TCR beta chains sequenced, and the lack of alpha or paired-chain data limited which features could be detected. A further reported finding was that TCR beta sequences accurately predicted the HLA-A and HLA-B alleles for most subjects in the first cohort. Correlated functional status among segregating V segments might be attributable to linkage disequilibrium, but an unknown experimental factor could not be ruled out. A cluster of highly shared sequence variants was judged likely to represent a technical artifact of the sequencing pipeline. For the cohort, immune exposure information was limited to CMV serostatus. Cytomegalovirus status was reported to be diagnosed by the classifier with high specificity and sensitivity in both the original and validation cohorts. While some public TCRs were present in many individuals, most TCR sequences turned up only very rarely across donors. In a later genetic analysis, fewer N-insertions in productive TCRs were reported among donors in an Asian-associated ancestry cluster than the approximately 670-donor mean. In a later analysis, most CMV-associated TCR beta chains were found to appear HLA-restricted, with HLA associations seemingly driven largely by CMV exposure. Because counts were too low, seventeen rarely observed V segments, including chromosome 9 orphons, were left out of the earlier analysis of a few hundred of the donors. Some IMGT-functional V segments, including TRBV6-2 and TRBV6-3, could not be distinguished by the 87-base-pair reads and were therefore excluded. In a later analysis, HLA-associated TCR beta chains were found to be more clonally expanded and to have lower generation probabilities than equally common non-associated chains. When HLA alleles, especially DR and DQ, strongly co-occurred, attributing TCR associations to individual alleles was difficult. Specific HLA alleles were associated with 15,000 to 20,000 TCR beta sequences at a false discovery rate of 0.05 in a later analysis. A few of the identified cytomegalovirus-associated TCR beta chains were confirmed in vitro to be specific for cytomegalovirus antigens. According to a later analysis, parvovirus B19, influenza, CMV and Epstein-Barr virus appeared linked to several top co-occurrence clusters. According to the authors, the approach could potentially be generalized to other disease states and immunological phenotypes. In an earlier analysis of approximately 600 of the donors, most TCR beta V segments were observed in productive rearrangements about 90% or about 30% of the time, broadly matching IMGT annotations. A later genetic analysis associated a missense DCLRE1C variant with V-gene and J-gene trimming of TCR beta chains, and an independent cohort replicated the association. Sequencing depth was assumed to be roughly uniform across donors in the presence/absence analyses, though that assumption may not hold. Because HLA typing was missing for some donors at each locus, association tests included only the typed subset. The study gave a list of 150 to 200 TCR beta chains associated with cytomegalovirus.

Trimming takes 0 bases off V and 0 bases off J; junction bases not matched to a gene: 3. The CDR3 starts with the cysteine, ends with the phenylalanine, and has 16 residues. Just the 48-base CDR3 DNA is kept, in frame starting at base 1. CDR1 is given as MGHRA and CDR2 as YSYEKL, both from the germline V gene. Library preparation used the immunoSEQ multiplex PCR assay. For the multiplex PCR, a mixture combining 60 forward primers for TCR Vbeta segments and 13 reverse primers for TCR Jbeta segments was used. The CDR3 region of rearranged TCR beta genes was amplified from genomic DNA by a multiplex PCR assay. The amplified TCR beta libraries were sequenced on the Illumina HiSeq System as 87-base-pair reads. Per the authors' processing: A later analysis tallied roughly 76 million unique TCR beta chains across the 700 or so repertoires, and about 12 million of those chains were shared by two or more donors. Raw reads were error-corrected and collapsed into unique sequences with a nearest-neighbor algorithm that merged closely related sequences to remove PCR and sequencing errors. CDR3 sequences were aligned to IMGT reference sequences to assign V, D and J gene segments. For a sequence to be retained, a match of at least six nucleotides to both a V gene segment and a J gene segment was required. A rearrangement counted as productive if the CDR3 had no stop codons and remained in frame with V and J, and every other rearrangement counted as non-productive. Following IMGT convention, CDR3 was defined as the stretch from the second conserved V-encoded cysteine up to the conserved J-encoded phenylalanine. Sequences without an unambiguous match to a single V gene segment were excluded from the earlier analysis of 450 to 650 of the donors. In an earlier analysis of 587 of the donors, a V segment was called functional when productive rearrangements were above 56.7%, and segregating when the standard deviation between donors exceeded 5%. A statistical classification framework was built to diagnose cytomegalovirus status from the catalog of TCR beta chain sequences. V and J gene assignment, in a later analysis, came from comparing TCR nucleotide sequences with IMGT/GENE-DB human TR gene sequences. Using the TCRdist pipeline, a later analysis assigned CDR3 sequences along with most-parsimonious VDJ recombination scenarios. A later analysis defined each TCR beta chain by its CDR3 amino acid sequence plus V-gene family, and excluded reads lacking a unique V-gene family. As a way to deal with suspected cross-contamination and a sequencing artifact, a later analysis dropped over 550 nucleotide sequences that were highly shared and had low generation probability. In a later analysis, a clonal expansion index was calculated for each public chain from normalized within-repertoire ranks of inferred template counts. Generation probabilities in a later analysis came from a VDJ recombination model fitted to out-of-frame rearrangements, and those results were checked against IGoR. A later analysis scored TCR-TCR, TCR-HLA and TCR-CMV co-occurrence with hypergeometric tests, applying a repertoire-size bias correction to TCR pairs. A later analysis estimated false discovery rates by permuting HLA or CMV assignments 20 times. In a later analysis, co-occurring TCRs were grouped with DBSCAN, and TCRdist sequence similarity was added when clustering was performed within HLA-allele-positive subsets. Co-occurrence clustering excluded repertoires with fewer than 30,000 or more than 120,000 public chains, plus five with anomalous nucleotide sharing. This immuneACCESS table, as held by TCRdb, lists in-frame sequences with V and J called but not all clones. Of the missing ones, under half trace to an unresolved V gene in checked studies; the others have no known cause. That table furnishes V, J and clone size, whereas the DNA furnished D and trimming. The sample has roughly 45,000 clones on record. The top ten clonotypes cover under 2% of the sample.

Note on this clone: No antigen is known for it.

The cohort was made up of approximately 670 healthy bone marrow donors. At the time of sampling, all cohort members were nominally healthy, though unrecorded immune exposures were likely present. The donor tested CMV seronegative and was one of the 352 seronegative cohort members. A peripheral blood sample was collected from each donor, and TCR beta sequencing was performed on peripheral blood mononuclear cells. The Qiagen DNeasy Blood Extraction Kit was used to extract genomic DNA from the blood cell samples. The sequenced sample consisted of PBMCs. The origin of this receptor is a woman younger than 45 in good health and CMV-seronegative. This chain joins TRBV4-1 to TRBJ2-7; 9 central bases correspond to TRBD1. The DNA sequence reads TGCGCCAGCAGCCAAGAGGGACAGGGTCGCTCCTACGAGCAGTACTTC. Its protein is CASSQEGQGRSYEQYF.